Reported below is one T cell receptor beta chain. This entry comes from a study of blood T cells in healthy people across ages. Across the whole study: Capturing about one barcoded beta molecule per two T cells was achieved by template switching.

In germline, CDR1 is MNHEY, CDR2 SVGAGI. This CDR3 comprises 13 residues. The V end lost 6 bases, the J end lost 1 base, and 7 bases lay between the germline ends. Donation came from healthy Caucasian individuals in Russia who were aged roughly 6 to 95. The second PCR ran roughly 7 to 12 cycles with a sample-barcoded 5' primer and J-beta primers. TCRdb fed the 5' RACE reads into MiXCR, producing one record per CDR3 protein. The sample consists of about 680,000 distinct CDR3 sequences, 49% of them appearing once. Source material: blood. The gene calls are TRBV6-5 and TRBJ2-4; D is unresolved. The clonotype originates from a woman aged 55-70 years in good health. As DNA, the CDR3 is TGTGCCAGCAGCAACGGGGCCAAAAACATTCAGTACTTC. Protein: CASSNGAKNIQYF.